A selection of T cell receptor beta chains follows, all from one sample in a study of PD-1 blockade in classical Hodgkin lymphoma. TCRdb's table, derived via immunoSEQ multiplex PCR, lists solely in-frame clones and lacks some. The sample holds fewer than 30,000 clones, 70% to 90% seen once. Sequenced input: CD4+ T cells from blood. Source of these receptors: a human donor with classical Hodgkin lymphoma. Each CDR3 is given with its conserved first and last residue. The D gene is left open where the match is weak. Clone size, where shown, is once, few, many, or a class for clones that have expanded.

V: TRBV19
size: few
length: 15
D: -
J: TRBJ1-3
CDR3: CASSTGRRSGNTIYF
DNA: TGTGCCAGTTCTACAGGGCGGAGATCTGGAAACACCATATATTTT

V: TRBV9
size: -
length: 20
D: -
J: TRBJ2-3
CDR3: CASSVGTGGTSGRGTDTQYF
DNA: TGTGCCAGCAGCGTAGGGACAGGGGGAACTAGCGGGAGAGGGACAGATACGCAGTATTTT

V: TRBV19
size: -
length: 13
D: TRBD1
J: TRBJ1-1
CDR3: CASSKDRDTEAFF
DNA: TGTGCCAGTAGTAAGGACAGGGACACTGAAGCTTTCTTT

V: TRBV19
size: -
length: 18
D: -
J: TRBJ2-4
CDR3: CASSMIRQGTTPKNIQYF
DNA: TGTGCCAGTAGTATGATTCGGCAGGGAACGACGCCCAAAAACATTCAGTACTTC

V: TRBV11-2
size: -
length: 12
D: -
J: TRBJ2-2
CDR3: CASSLPTGELFF
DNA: TGTGCCAGCAGCTTACCCACCGGGGAGCTGTTTTTT

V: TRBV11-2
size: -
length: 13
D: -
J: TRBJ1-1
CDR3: CASSSRQYYEAFF
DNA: TGTGCCAGCAGCTCACGACAGTACTATGAAGCTTTCTTT

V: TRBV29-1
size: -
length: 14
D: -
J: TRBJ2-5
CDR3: CSVAAPGASETQYF
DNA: TGCAGCGTCGCTGCCCCAGGAGCCTCGGAGACCCAGTACTTC

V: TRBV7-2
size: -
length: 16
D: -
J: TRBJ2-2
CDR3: CASSLAHWTVTGELFF
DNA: TGTGCCAGCAGCTTAGCCCACTGGACAGTCACCGGGGAGCTGTTTTTT

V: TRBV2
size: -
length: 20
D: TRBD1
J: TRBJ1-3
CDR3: CASSEEGAERGVLSGNTIYF
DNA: TGTGCCAGCAGTGAAGAGGGGGCCGAGAGGGGGGTTCTCTCTGGAAACACCATATATTTT

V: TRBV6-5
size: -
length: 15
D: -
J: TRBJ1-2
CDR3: CASSQPSSGTYGYTF
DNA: TGTGCCAGCAGTCAACCCTCATCGGGGACCTATGGCTACACCTTC

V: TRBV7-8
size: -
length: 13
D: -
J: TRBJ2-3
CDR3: CASSMLLADTQYF
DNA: TGTGCCAGCAGCATGCTTCTAGCAGATACGCAGTATTTT

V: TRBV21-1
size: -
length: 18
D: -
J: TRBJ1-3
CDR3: CASSKARYRLYSGNTIYF
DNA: TGTGCCAGCAGCAAAGCCAGGTATAGACTGTACTCTGGAAACACCATATATTTT

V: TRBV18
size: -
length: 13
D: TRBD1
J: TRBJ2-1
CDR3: CASSLGQEDEQFF
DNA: TGTGCCAGCTCACTTGGACAGGAAGATGAGCAGTTCTTC

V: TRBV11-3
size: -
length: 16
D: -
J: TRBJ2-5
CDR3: CASSTSHGSPGETQYF
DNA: TGTGCCAGCAGCACGAGCCACGGGAGCCCCGGAGAGACCCAGTACTTC

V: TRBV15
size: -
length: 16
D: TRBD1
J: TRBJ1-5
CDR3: CATSSYGTGGIQPQHF
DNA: TGTGCCACCAGCAGTTATGGGACAGGGGGCATTCAGCCCCAGCATTTT

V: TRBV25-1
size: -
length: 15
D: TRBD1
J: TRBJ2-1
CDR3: CASSEYGTVDNEQFF
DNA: TGTGCCAGCAGTGAATATGGGACAGTTGACAATGAGCAGTTCTTC

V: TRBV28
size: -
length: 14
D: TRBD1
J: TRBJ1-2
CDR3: CASGRPGQGAGYTF
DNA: TGTGCCAGCGGGAGACCGGGACAGGGGGCTGGCTACACCTTC

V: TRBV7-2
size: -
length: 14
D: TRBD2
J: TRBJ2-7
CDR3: CATKLAGVQYEQYF
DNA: TGTGCCACGAAATTAGCGGGAGTACAGTACGAGCAGTACTTC

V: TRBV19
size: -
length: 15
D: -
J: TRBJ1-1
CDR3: CASSMDRPMNTEAFF
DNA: TGTGCCAGTAGTATGGACAGACCAATGAACACTGAAGCTTTCTTT

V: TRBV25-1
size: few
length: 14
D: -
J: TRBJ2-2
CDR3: CASSGRLNTGELFF
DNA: TGTGCCAGCAGTGGACGGCTTAACACCGGGGAGCTGTTTTTT

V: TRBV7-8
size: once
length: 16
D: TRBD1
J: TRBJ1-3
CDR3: CASSSGQANSGNTIYF
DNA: TGTGCCAGCAGCTCGGGACAGGCAAACTCTGGAAACACCATATATTTT

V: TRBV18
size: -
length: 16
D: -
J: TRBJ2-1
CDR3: CASSPPGGSSYNEQFF
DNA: TGTGCCAGCTCACCACCGGGGGGCAGCTCCTACAATGAGCAGTTCTTC

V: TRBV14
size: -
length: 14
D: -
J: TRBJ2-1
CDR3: CASSQGGPWNEQFF
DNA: TGTGCCAGCAGCCAAGGGGGGCCCTGGAATGAGCAGTTCTTC

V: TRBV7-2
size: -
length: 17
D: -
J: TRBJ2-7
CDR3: CASSLDPPGMSSYEQYF
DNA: TGTGCCAGCAGCTTAGATCCCCCTGGAATGAGCTCCTACGAGCAGTACTTC

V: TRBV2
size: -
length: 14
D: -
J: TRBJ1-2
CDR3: CAILEAESEDGYTF
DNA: TGTGCCATATTAGAGGCGGAATCAGAGGATGGCTACACCTTC

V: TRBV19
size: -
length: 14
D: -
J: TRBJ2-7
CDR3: CASSDVARNYEQYF
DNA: TGTGCCAGTAGTGATGTTGCCAGGAACTACGAGCAGTACTTC

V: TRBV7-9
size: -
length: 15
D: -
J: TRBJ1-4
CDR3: CASSLVPGSNEKLFF
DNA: TGTGCCAGCAGCTTAGTGCCGGGCTCTAATGAAAAACTGTTTTTT

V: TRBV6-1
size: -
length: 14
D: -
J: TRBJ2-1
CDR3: CASSEGTGRNEQFF
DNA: TGTGCCAGCAGTGAAGGTACAGGGAGGAATGAGCAGTTCTTC

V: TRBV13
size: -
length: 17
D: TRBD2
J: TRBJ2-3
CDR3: CASSLTMAGGPTDTQYF
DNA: TGTGCCAGCAGCTTAACCATGGCGGGAGGGCCCACAGATACGCAGTATTTT

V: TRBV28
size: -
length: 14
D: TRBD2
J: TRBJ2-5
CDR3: CASSLAGVSETQYF
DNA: TGTGCCAGCAGCCTAGCGGGAGTATCAGAGACCCAGTACTTC

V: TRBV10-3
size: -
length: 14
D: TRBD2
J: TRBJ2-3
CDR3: CAISAGTSKYTQYF
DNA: TGTGCCATCAGTGCCGGGACTAGCAAATATACGCAGTATTTT

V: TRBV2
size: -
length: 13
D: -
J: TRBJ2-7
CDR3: CASFEGEGDEQYF
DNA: TGTGCCAGCTTTGAGGGGGAAGGGGACGAGCAGTACTTC